These 32 T cell receptor beta chains were sequenced from one sample in a study of cytomegalovirus exposure and HLA in healthy donors. It was with 60 Vbeta and 13 Jbeta primers that the PCR ran. Profiling relied on immunoSEQ multiplex PCR, and the TCRdb table lists in-frame clones only, not all of them. The sample lists fewer than 80,000 clones, under 85% occurring once. Sequenced material: PBMCs. Receptor source: a woman between 55 and 75 years old in good health and CMV-seropositive.

CDR3 in amino acids: CASSERGRGGPDTQYF. The CDR3 bases are TGTGCCAGCAGTGAAAGGGGGCGGGGGGGCCCGGATACGCAGTATTTT. The chain carries TRBV6-1 and TRBJ2-3; TRBD2 matches at 9 bases. The V segment lost 2 bases and the J segment 6 bases; nucleotides outside the gene matches: 9. The CDR3 is made up of 16 amino acids. CDR1 is MNHNS, CDR2 SASEGT, per germline.

CDR3 nucleotide sequence: TGTGCCAGCGGCGGACAGGGCCATAATTCACCCCTCCACTTT. Translating it yields CASGGQGHNSPLHF. This sequence joins TRBV5-4 and TRBJ1-6; TRBD1 aligns across 8 bases. The length of the CDR3 is 14 residues. Germline V lookup: CDR1 SGHNT, CDR2 YYREEE (reference sequence). V lost 7 bases and J lost 5; bases outside the gene matches: 5.

The V and J genes are TRBV5-1 and TRBJ2-5, with 14 bases fitting TRBD2. The V segment lost 4 bases and the J segment 5 bases; nucleotides outside the gene matches: 7. This CDR3 has 16 residues. The germline CDR1 and CDR2 sequences are SGHRS and YFSETQ. The DNA of the CDR3 is TGCGCCAGCAGCGTGACTAGCGGGAGGGTCGGGGAGACCCAGTACTTC. Its protein product is CASSVTSGRVGETQYF.

The chain employs TRBV4-1 and TRBJ1-4, with D perhaps matching TRBD1 (5 bases). Trimming cost V 1 base and J 8 bases, with 11 bases left between them. Germline V gene sequence: CDR1 MGHRA, CDR2 YSYEKL. The CDR3 is 14 amino acids. For the CDR3, the DNA is TGCGCCAGCAGCCAAGCCAGGGTCAGCGAAAAACTGTTTTTT. As protein: CASSQARVSEKLFF.

This chain links TRBV6-1 with TRBJ2-3; the match to TRBD2 covers 7 bases. J gave up 0 bases and V 4 bases, and 7 bases lay outside the gene matches. Germline CDR1 is MNHNS and CDR2 is SASEGT. The CDR3 is made up of 16 amino acids. Written as DNA, the CDR3 is TGTGCCAGCAGTGCCCGAGCGGGGCCTAGCACAGATACGCAGTATTTT. Protein product: CASSARAGPSTDTQYF.

The CDR3 DNA reads TGCGCCAGCAGGCGTACAGGGGGCACCTACAATGAGCAGTTCTTC. It is translated as CASRRTGGTYNEQFF. This chain joins TRBV5-1 and TRBJ2-1; TRBD1 matches 9 bases. V lost 5 bases to trimming and J lost 2 bases; unmatched junction nucleotides: 5. Germline CDR1 SGHRS, CDR2 YFSETQ. CDR3 size: 15 residues.

The V call is TRBV6-6, the J call TRBJ2-7; D may be TRBD1 (7 bases). The germline CDR1 and CDR2 sequences are MNHNY and SVGAGI (reference sequence). V gave up 5 bases and J gave up 3 bases, with 20 bases separating them. This CDR3 contains 16 residues. The CDR3 loop reads CASSRTGGGKSYEQYF. CDR3 in DNA: TGTGCCAGCAGTCGCACCGGAGGGGGCAAAAGCTACGAGCAGTACTTC.

The chain has TRBV7-9 and TRBJ1-5; 8 nucleotides align to TRBD1. The CDR3 consists of 17 residues. V was pared by 1 base and J by 4 bases, with 9 bases of the junction left unmatched. CDR1 and CDR2 from the germline V gene are SEHNR and FQNEAQ (reference sequence). In DNA form, the CDR3 reads TGTGCCAGCAGCTTAGGAGGGGGACAGGCCGGGAATCAGCCCCAGCATTTT. Protein sequence: CASSLGGGQAGNQPQHF.

The chain carries TRBV18 and TRBJ2-3; no clear D. The germline V gene has CDR1 KGHSH and CDR2 LQKENI. The V end lost 3 bases, the J end lost 0 bases, and 13 bases lay between the germline ends. The CDR3 has 16 residues. Here the CDR3 DNA reads TGTGCCAGCTCACCCCCCGCATCAACAAGCACAGATACGCAGTATTTT. Residues: CASSPPASTSTDTQYF.

The gene calls are TRBV19 and TRBJ1-3, with TRBD1 matching over 9 bases. Trimming at V came to 4 bases and at J to 4 bases, leaving 8 bases not matched to a gene. This CDR3 spans 16 amino acids. Per the germline V gene, CDR1 is LNHDA and CDR2 is SQIVND (reference sequence). The CDR3 bases are TGTGCCAGTAGTACAACTCCGGGACAGGGCGGAAACACCATATATTTT. Its protein is CASSTTPGQGGNTIYF. The entire variable domain, with the rest obtained from reference TRBV19 and TRBJ1-3, is as follows: DGGITQSPKYLFRKEGQNVTLSCEQNLNHDAMYWYRQDPGQGLRLIYYSQIVNDFQKGDIAEGYSVSREKKESFPLTVTSAQKNPTAFYLCASSTTPGQGGNTIYFGEGSWLTVV.

The rearrangement uses TRBV5-1 and TRBJ1-2; 12 bases fit TRBD1. After removal of 0 bases from V and 4 bases from J, the junction contained 7 bases not matched to a gene. The germline V gene has CDR1 SGHRS and CDR2 YFSETQ. This CDR3 region has 17 residues. The CDR3 DNA reads TGCGCCAGCAGCTTGGGTGGGACAGGGGGCGTTGGCTATGGCTACACCTTC. Residues: CASSLGGTGGVGYGYTF.

CDR3 sequence (DNA): TGTGCCAGCAGCTTTCTGGGGGCTCACTCCTATAATTCACCCCTCCACTTT. Encoded protein: CASSFLGAHSYNSPLHF. This chain joins TRBV5-4 and TRBJ1-6, with D possibly being TRBD1 (6 bases). The CDR3 length is 17 residues. The V gene's germline CDR1 is SGHNT and CDR2 YYREEE (reference sequence). V lost 2 bases and J 0 bases, leaving 12 bases between the germline ends.

The chain recombines TRBV2 with TRBJ1-5; the D gene is possibly TRBD1 (5 bases). Trimming took off 6 bases at V and 2 bases at J, with 11 bases between the two ends. Germline-derived CDR1 and CDR2 are SNHLY and FYNNEI. This CDR3 region has 14 residues. CDR3 loop: CASSPGNGNQPQHF. The CDR3 DNA reads as TGTGCCAGCAGCCCAGGGAACGGCAATCAGCCCCAGCATTTT.

The rearrangement links TRBV6-4 to TRBJ2-7, with 8 bases that match TRBD2. CDR3 size: 15 residues. Germline V gives CDR1 MRHNA, CDR2 SNTAGT. The J segment lost 5 bases and the V segment lost 5 bases, leaving 11 bases of the junction unmatched. The CDR3 here is CASSQGPGGVDEQYF. Written as DNA, the CDR3 is TGTGCCAGCAGTCAAGGCCCCGGGGGGGTAGACGAGCAGTACTTC.

The chain links TRBV9 to TRBJ1-3, with 10 bases that match TRBD1. Germline V gives CDR1 SGDLS, CDR2 YYNGEE. The CDR3 covers 16 residues. V lost 0 bases to trimming and J lost 4 bases; unmatched junction nucleotides: 4. As DNA, the CDR3 is TGTGCCAGCAGCGTAGGACAGGGGGCGGCCGGAAACACCATATATTTT. Amino acids: CASSVGQGAAGNTIYF.

The chain joins TRBV28 to TRBJ2-7, with 10 positions matching TRBD2. CDR1 and CDR2 from the germline V gene are MDHEN and SYDVKM. J lost 4 bases, V lost 7 bases, and 7 bases had no gene match. This CDR3 comprises 14 residues. The CDR3: CASNPAGGLYEQYF. As DNA, the CDR3 is TGTGCCAGCAACCCAGCGGGAGGGCTGTACGAGCAGTACTTC.

This clone was seen once. The CDR3 loop is CASSRDRRYGYTF. CDR3 DNA: TGTGCCAGCAGCCGGGACAGACGCTATGGCTACACCTTC. The V and J genes are TRBV9 and TRBJ1-2, with 7 bases aligning to TRBD1. The trim removed 4 bases at V and 4 bases at J, leaving 4 bases unmatched. In germline, CDR1 is SGDLS, CDR2 YYNGEE. The CDR3 runs 13 residues.

This clone was seen a handful of times. CDR3 sequence reads: CASSQGENTEAFF. The CDR3 DNA sequence: TGTGCCAGCAGTCAGGGGGAAAACACTGAAGCTTTCTTT. The rearrangement joins TRBV2 to TRBJ1-1; 7 nucleotides line up with TRBD1. Per the germline V gene, CDR1 is SNHLY and CDR2 is FYNNEI. The J segment lost 2 bases and the V segment lost 5 bases, leaving 2 bases of the junction unmatched. CDR3 length: 13 residues. Full variable domain (missing parts from reference TRBV2 and TRBJ1-1): EPEVTQTPSHQVTQMGQEVILRCVPISNHLYFYWYRQILGQKVEFLVSFYNNEISEKSEIFDDQFSVERPDGSNFTLKIRSTKLEDSAMYFCASSQGENTEAFFGQGTRLTVV.

This clone was counted only a few times. J is TRBJ2-2 and V is TRBV7-3, with D possibly being TRBD2 (7 bases). In germline, CDR1 is SGHTA, CDR2 FQGTGA. V was clipped by 1 base and J by 5 bases, with 20 bases between them. The CDR3 length is 18 residues. CDR3 DNA sequence: TGTGCCAGCAGCTTAAAGGGGGTTGGGACTATTTTGACCGGGGAGCTGTTTTTT. Encoded protein: CASSLKGVGTILTGELFF.

This clone appeared a single time. This chain connects TRBV5-1 to TRBJ2-3, with TRBD2 as a possible D gene (7 bases). Germline V gene sequence: CDR1 SGHRS, CDR2 YFSETQ. The CDR3 is made up of 18 amino acids. The V and J ends lost 4 bases and 0 bases respectively, with 21 bases between them. The CDR3 sequence is CASSPTLGGGPSTDTQYF. The CDR3, as DNA: TGCGCCAGCAGCCCCACCCTCGGCGGGGGCCCTAGCACAGATACGCAGTATTTT.

V is TRBV19 and J is TRBJ1-5; TRBD1 matches at 7 bases. The germline V gene has CDR1 LNHDA and CDR2 SQIVND (reference sequence). The V and J ends lost 5 bases and 4 bases, in that order; junction bases with no gene match: 8. The CDR3 totals 15 residues. The DNA of the CDR3 is TGTGCCAGTAGTGGGCAGGGGGGATTAAATCAGCCCCAGCATTTT. Its protein product is CASSGQGGLNQPQHF.

The sample holds one count of this clone. The rearrangement joins TRBV25-1 to TRBJ1-6, with D possibly TRBD1 on 6 matching bases. The germline CDR1 and CDR2 sequences are MGHDK and SYGVNS. V shed 8 bases and J shed 2 bases, with 7 bases lying between them. This CDR3 has 13 residues. The CDR3 spells CASGQTYNSPLHF. In DNA, the CDR3 is TGTGCCAGCGGACAGACCTATAATTCACCCCTCCACTTT. Together with reference TRBV25-1 and TRBJ1-6, the CDR3 gives the full variable domain: EADIYQTPRYLVIGTGKKITLECSQTMGHDKMYWYQQDPGMELHLIHYSYGVNSTEKGDLSSESTVSRIRTEHFPLTLESARPSHTSQYLCASGQTYNSPLHFGNGTRLTVT.

The chain is built from TRBV6-1 and TRBJ1-2; possible D gene TRBD1, 6 bases. There are 14 residues in the CDR3. The germline gives CDR1 MNHNS, CDR2 SASEGT. With 5 bases removed from V and 7 bases from J, the gap between germline ends came to 17 bases. CDR3 nucleotides: TGTGCCAGCAGTCACCGGGACACCACTCTTGGCTACACCTTC. Translated, it gives CASSHRDTTLGYTF.

This chain uses TRBV7-9 with TRBJ2-5; 7 positions match TRBD1. The V segment lost 2 bases and the J segment 1 base; nucleotides outside the gene matches: 7. CDR3 length: 16 residues. Germline V gene lookup returns CDR1 SEHNR and CDR2 FQNEAQ (reference sequence). This CDR3 reads CASSLKGDRPQETQYF. DNA for the CDR3: TGTGCCAGCAGCTTAAAGGGGGACAGACCCCAAGAGACCCAGTACTTC.

The chain joins TRBV7-2 to TRBJ2-7; 8 bases match TRBD2. Unmatched junction bases numbered 6, after V lost 11 bases and J lost 0 bases. The CDR3 has 13 amino acids. Germline CDR1 and CDR2: SGHTA and FQGNSA. Here the CDR3 DNA reads TGTGCCGGAACTAGCGGTCGCTCCTACGAGCAGTACTTC. It specifies CAGTSGRSYEQYF.

This chain joins TRBV4-1 and TRBJ2-3; 7 nucleotides line up with TRBD2. The trim removed 1 base at V and 0 bases at J, leaving 4 bases unmatched. From germline, CDR1 is MGHRA and CDR2 YSYEKL. CDR3 length: 16 amino acids. The CDR3 is CASSQGLASSTDTQYF. CDR3 nucleotide sequence: TGCGCCAGCAGCCAAGGACTAGCCTCTAGCACAGATACGCAGTATTTT.

The chain is built from TRBV29-1 and TRBJ2-3; a possible D gene is TRBD2 (5 bases). The CDR3 consists of 18 residues. V lost 0 bases and J lost 0, with 19 bases in between. Germline values: CDR1 SQVTM, CDR2 ANQGSEA. The CDR3 loop is CSVEEERREASSTDTQYF. As DNA, the CDR3 is TGCAGCGTTGAAGAAGAGCGGAGAGAGGCCTCTAGCACAGATACGCAGTATTTT.

This clone was seen only a few times. The V and J genes are TRBV6-5 and TRBJ1-2; TRBD1 aligns across 9 bases. Germline CDR1 reads MNHEY; CDR2 reads SVGAGI. The CDR3 is 15 residues long. Trimming cost V 0 bases and J 6 bases; bases outside gene matches: 5. CDR3 region: CASSYSQGAGDGYTF. In DNA form, the CDR3 reads TGTGCCAGCAGTTACTCACAGGGGGCAGGGGATGGCTACACCTTC.

This clone has just one count. Other nucleotide sequences from this sample produce the same CDR3. This CDR3 is CSARTDYNSPLHF. CDR3 nucleotides: TGCAGCGCCCGGACAGATTATAATTCACCCCTCCACTTT. The chain employs TRBV29-1 and TRBJ1-6, with D tentatively TRBD1 (6 bases). V lost 7 bases, J lost 4 bases, and 11 bases lay in between. Germline values: CDR1 SQVTM, CDR2 ANQGSEA. This CDR3 contains 13 residues.

The chain is built from TRBV18 and TRBJ2-1; 7 nucleotides match TRBD2. With 3 bases clipped from V and 5 bases from J, the junction kept 16 bases outside the gene matches. From germline, CDR1 is KGHSH and CDR2 LQKENI. The CDR3 spans 18 residues. The CDR3 DNA sequence: TGTGCCAGCTCACCTACCCCTAATGGTCGGGGGAGGGACAATGAGCAGTTCTTC. Protein product: CASSPTPNGRGRDNEQFF.

In DNA, the CDR3 is TGTGCCAGCCGCTTTGATAGCGGGAGATCCGAGCAGTACTTC. Its translation: CASRFDSGRSEQYF. V is TRBV19 and J is TRBJ2-7, with 9 positions matching TRBD2. The CDR3 extends over 14 amino acids. V dropped 9 bases and J dropped 6; count of bases not matched to a gene: 12. Germline-derived CDR1 and CDR2 are LNHDA and SQIVND (reference sequence).

The chain recombines TRBV6-6 with TRBJ1-4, with 8 positions matching TRBD1. The CDR3 covers 13 residues. V was clipped by 8 bases and J by 5 bases; unmatched bases: 4. Germline V gene data show CDR1 as MNHNY and CDR2 as SVGAGI (reference sequence). The DNA of the CDR3 is TGTGCCAGCCAGGGGACAGGCAATGAAAAACTGTTTTTT. It codes for CASQGTGNEKLFF.